This T cell receptor beta chain was recorded in a study of T cell responses to AZD1222 COVID-19 vaccine. Produced via immunoSEQ multiplex PCR; TCRdb's table is partial and in-frame only. The sample lists 100,000 or so clones, about 90% seen once, with about 15% in the top ten. Study findings and constraints: The repertoires were collected only after the peak T cell response. Only six or seven AZD1222 recipients were seropositive at baseline.

A note on this clone: Its antigen is unidentified.

V was trimmed by 6 bases and J by 2 bases, leaving 14 bases between them. This CDR3 spans 14 amino acids. Germline CDR1 reads MDHEN; CDR2 reads SYDVKM. This sample comprised peripheral blood, obtained on day 0 of AZD1222 vaccination. The sequence was collected from an adult in good health. V usage is TRBV28 and J usage is TRBJ2-7; weak D call: TRBD1 (5 bases). CDR3 sequence reads: CASSQDRVPYEQYF. The CDR3 nucleotides are TGTGCCAGCAGCCAAGACAGAGTTCCCTACGAGCAGTACTTC.